This is a list of T cell receptor beta chains from one sample in a study of blood T cell repertoires in COVID-19. The table came from immunoSEQ multiplex PCR; TCRdb's copy has only in-frame clones and leaves some out. The table shows approximately 150,000 clones, with 82% occurring only once. Material: PBMCs or T cells enriched from blood (not recorded which). These TCRs come from a man in his sixties who had recovered from COVID-19. Both conserved end residues are part of each CDR3. D genes are given only for firm matches. For some rows the clone size is stated as once, few or many, or as a class when expanded; others skip it.

d_gene: -; v_gene: TRBV27; j_gene: TRBJ2-2; abundance: -; CDR3aa: CASSEPRGNTGELFF; CDR3nt: TGTGCCAGCAGCGAGCCGCGGGGGAACACCGGGGAGCTGTTTTTT
d_gene: TRBD1; v_gene: TRBV11-2; j_gene: TRBJ2-7; abundance: -; CDR3aa: CASSLDRPQGVYEQYF; CDR3nt: TGTGCCAGCAGCTTAGATCGGCCACAGGGGGTATACGAGCAGTACTTC
d_gene: -; v_gene: TRBV2; j_gene: TRBJ1-2; abundance: -; CDR3aa: CASRRGAGYGYTF; CDR3nt: TGTGCCAGCAGGCGGGGAGCTGGATATGGCTACACCTTC
d_gene: TRBD2; v_gene: TRBV14; j_gene: TRBJ2-1; abundance: -; CDR3aa: CASSQSAGGSNEQFF; CDR3nt: TGTGCCAGCAGCCAATCGGCGGGGGGGTCCAATGAGCAGTTCTTC
d_gene: -; v_gene: TRBV3-1/TRBV3-2; j_gene: TRBJ1-5; abundance: -; CDR3aa: CASSQGAGAIQPQHF; CDR3nt: TGTGCCAGCAGCCAAGGGGCAGGGGCCATTCAGCCCCAGCATTTT
d_gene: -; v_gene: TRBV6-5; j_gene: TRBJ1-3; abundance: -; CDR3aa: CASTTDSGNTIYF; CDR3nt: TGTGCCAGCACGACAGACTCTGGAAACACCATATATTTT
d_gene: -; v_gene: TRBV19; j_gene: TRBJ2-2; abundance: -; CDR3aa: CASTHVGGSTGELFF; CDR3nt: TGTGCCAGTACCCATGTTGGGGGGAGCACCGGGGAGCTGTTTTTT
d_gene: -; v_gene: TRBV5-1; j_gene: TRBJ2-3; abundance: once; CDR3aa: CASSQRLSTSTDTQYF; CDR3nt: TGCGCCAGCAGCCAGAGACTGAGCACGAGCACAGATACGCAGTATTTT
d_gene: TRBD1; v_gene: TRBV27; j_gene: TRBJ2-1; abundance: -; CDR3aa: CASSRTGVIYNEQFF; CDR3nt: TGTGCCAGCAGCCGCACAGGGGTTATCTACAATGAGCAGTTCTTC
d_gene: -; v_gene: TRBV6-5; j_gene: TRBJ2-7; abundance: -; CDR3aa: CASRFRETIRGQYF; CDR3nt: TGTGCCAGCAGGTTTAGGGAGACTATACGAGGTCAGTACTTC
d_gene: TRBD2; v_gene: TRBV7-9; j_gene: TRBJ2-7; abundance: -; CDR3aa: CASSRTRGDEQYF; CDR3nt: TGTGCCAGCAGCAGGACTAGAGGGGACGAGCAGTACTTC
d_gene: -; v_gene: TRBV2; j_gene: TRBJ1-1; abundance: -; CDR3aa: CASTPLSSGNTEAFF; CDR3nt: TGTGCCAGCACCCCCCTGAGTTCCGGGAACACTGAAGCTTTCTTT
d_gene: TRBD1; v_gene: TRBV7-3; j_gene: TRBJ1-1; abundance: -; CDR3aa: CASSDRQGRAFF; CDR3nt: TGTGCCAGCAGTGACCGACAGGGTCGAGCTTTCTTT
d_gene: TRBD2; v_gene: TRBV15; j_gene: TRBJ2-7; abundance: -; CDR3aa: CATSAQGRGAVEQYF; CDR3nt: TGTGCCACCAGCGCCCAGGGGCGGGGGGCTGTCGAGCAGTACTTC
d_gene: -; v_gene: TRBV18; j_gene: TRBJ2-7; abundance: -; CDR3aa: CASSPKKRGADYEQYF; CDR3nt: TGTGCCAGCTCACCTAAAAAAAGGGGCGCGGATTACGAGCAGTACTTC
d_gene: TRBD1; v_gene: TRBV20-1; j_gene: TRBJ2-1; abundance: -; CDR3aa: CSASGAGGNEQFF; CDR3nt: TGCAGTGCTAGTGGGGCAGGGGGTAATGAGCAGTTCTTC
d_gene: TRBD1; v_gene: TRBV7-6; j_gene: TRBJ1-2; abundance: few; CDR3aa: CASSSETGGIYGYTF; CDR3nt: TGTGCCAGCAGCTCAGAGACAGGGGGGATCTATGGCTACACCTTC
d_gene: TRBD1; v_gene: TRBV6-6; j_gene: TRBJ1-5; abundance: -; CDR3aa: CASSASGQGNQPQHF; CDR3nt: TGTGCCAGCAGTGCTTCGGGACAGGGTAACCAGCCCCAGCATTTT
d_gene: TRBD1; v_gene: TRBV7-2; j_gene: TRBJ1-4; abundance: -; CDR3aa: CASSRDRGSNEKLFF; CDR3nt: TGTGCCAGCAGCCGGGACAGGGGATCAAATGAAAAACTGTTTTTT
d_gene: -; v_gene: TRBV5-1; j_gene: TRBJ2-2; abundance: -; CDR3aa: CASSLEGNAGELFF; CDR3nt: TGCGCCAGCAGCTTGGAGGGGAACGCCGGGGAGCTGTTTTTT
d_gene: -; v_gene: TRBV10-3; j_gene: TRBJ2-1; abundance: -; CDR3aa: CAIGLDRYNEQFF; CDR3nt: TGTGCCATCGGCTTAGACAGGTACAATGAGCAGTTCTTC
d_gene: -; v_gene: TRBV6-4; j_gene: TRBJ2-3; abundance: -; CDR3aa: CASRRQPTTSDTQYF; CDR3nt: TGTGCCAGCAGGCGGCAGCCTACCACATCAGATACGCAGTATTTT
d_gene: -; v_gene: TRBV7-3; j_gene: TRBJ2-1; abundance: -; CDR3aa: CASSQALAQYNEQFF; CDR3nt: TGTGCCAGCAGTCAAGCCCTAGCGCAGTACAATGAGCAGTTCTTC
d_gene: TRBD1; v_gene: TRBV19; j_gene: TRBJ1-1; abundance: -; CDR3aa: CASTAAGGYTEAFF; CDR3nt: TGTGCCAGTACCGCAGCAGGGGGATACACTGAAGCTTTCTTT
d_gene: -; v_gene: TRBV5-1; j_gene: TRBJ1-2; abundance: once; CDR3aa: CASSSRVGGYTF; CDR3nt: TGCGCCAGCAGCAGCAGGGTAGGTGGCTACACCTTC
d_gene: TRBD1; v_gene: TRBV18; j_gene: TRBJ2-7; abundance: -; CDR3aa: CASSPPGQLYEQYF; CDR3nt: TGTGCCAGCTCACCACCGGGACAGCTCTACGAGCAGTACTTC
d_gene: -; v_gene: TRBV11-3; j_gene: TRBJ2-2; abundance: -; CDR3aa: CASSFSGGDTGELFF; CDR3nt: TGTGCCAGCAGCTTTAGCGGAGGTGACACCGGGGAGCTGTTTTTT
d_gene: TRBD2; v_gene: TRBV19; j_gene: TRBJ2-3; abundance: -; CDR3aa: CASSPGGGSADTQYF; CDR3nt: TGTGCCAGTAGTCCCGGGGGAGGGAGCGCAGATACGCAGTATTTT
d_gene: TRBD2; v_gene: TRBV3-1/TRBV3-2; j_gene: TRBJ2-7; abundance: -; CDR3aa: CASSLRAGGPGEQYF; CDR3nt: TGTGCCAGCAGCCTCCGTGCGGGAGGGCCTGGCGAGCAGTACTTC
d_gene: -; v_gene: TRBV6-4; j_gene: TRBJ2-7; abundance: many; CDR3aa: CASSPNAGLALDEQYF; CDR3nt: TGTGCCAGCAGTCCGAACGCAGGCCTAGCGCTCGACGAGCAGTACTTC
d_gene: -; v_gene: TRBV28; j_gene: TRBJ1-6; abundance: few; CDR3aa: CASSLVRGNSPLHF; CDR3nt: TGTGCCAGCAGTTTAGTTAGGGGTAATTCACCCCTCCACTTT
d_gene: TRBD1; v_gene: TRBV28; j_gene: TRBJ2-7; abundance: -; CDR3aa: CASSFGGQGVYEQYF; CDR3nt: TGTGCCAGCAGTTTTGGGGGACAGGGAGTATACGAGCAGTACTTC
d_gene: -; v_gene: TRBV2; j_gene: TRBJ2-2; abundance: -; CDR3aa: CASSPLQTGELFF; CDR3nt: TGTGCCAGCAGCCCACTACAAACCGGGGAGCTGTTTTTT
d_gene: -; v_gene: TRBV29-1; j_gene: TRBJ1-1; abundance: -; CDR3aa: CSVVRSNTEAFF; CDR3nt: TGCAGCGTTGTACGGTCTAACACTGAAGCTTTCTTT
d_gene: -; v_gene: TRBV20-1; j_gene: TRBJ1-2; abundance: -; CDR3aa: CSVRSGGYTF; CDR3nt: TGCAGTGTTCGGTCAGGAGGCTACACCTTC
d_gene: -; v_gene: TRBV12-3/TRBV12-4; j_gene: TRBJ1-2; abundance: -; CDR3aa: CASSRGAVDGYTF; CDR3nt: TGTGCCAGCAGTCGGGGGGCTGTGGATGGCTACACCTTC
d_gene: TRBD1; v_gene: TRBV7-3; j_gene: TRBJ1-6; abundance: -; CDR3aa: CASSPGQGNSPLHF; CDR3nt: TGTGCCAGCAGTCCGGGACAGGGTAATTCACCCCTCCACTTT